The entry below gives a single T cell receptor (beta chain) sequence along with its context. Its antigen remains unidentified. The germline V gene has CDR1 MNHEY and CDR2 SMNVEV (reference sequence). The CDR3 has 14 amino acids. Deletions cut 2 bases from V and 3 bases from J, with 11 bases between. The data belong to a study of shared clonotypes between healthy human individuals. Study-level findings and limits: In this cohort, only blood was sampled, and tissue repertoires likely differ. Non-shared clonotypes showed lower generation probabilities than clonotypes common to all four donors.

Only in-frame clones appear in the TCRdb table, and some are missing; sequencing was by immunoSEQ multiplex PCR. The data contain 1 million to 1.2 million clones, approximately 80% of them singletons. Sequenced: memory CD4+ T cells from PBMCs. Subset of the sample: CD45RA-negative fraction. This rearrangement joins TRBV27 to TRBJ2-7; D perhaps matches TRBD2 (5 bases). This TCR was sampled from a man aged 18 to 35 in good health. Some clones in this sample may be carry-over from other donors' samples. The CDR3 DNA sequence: TGTGCCAGCAGTTTAAGACATCGGGGCTACGAGCAGTACTTC. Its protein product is CASSLRHRGYEQYF.